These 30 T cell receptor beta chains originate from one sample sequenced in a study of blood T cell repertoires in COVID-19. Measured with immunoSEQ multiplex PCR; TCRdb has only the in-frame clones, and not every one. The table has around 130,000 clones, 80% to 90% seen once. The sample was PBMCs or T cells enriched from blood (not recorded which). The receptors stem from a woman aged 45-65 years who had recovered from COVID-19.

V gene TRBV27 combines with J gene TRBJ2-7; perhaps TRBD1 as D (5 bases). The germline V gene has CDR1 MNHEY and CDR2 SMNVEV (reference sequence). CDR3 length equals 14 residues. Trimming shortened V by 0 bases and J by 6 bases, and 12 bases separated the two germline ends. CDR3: CASSLSGAPGEQYF. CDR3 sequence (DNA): TGTGCCAGCAGTTTATCTGGGGCCCCTGGCGAGCAGTACTTC.

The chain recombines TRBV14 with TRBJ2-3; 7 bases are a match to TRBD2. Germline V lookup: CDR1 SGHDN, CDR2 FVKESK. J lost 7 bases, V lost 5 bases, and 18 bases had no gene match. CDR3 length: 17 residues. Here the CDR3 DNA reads TGTGCCAGCAGCGCGCGCCGGGACTATATTTTCAACAATACGCAGTATTTT. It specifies CASSARRDYIFNNTQYF.

The CDR3 DNA follows: TGTGCCAGCAAGACAGCGTCCTACGAGCAGTACTTC. As protein: CASKTASYEQYF. The chain carries TRBV6-5 and TRBJ2-7; a possible D gene is TRBD1 (5 bases). Germline V CDR1 and CDR2: MNHEY, SVGAGI. The CDR3 consists of 12 residues. V lost 7 bases, J lost 1 base, and 8 bases lay in between.

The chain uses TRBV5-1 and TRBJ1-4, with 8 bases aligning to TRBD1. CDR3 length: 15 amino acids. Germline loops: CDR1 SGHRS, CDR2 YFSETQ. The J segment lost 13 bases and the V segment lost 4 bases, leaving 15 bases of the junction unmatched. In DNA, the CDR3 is TGCGCCAGCAGCACCGGACAGGGTGTATCGGTAGGACTGTTTTTT. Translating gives CASSTGQGVSVGLFF.

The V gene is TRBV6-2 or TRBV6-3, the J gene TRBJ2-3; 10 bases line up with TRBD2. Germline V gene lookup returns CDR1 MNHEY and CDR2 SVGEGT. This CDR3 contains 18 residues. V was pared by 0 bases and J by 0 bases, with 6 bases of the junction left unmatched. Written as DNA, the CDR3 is TGTGCCAGCAGTTACTCGAGAGCGGGGGGGCCCAGCACAGATACGCAGTATTTT. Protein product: CASSYSRAGGPSTDTQYF.

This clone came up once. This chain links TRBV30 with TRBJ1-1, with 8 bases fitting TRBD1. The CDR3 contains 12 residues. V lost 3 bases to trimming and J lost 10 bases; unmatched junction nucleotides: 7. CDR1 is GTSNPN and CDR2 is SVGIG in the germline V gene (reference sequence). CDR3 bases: TGTGCCTGGAGGACGGACAGGGATCGAGCTTTCTTT. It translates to CAWRTDRDRAFF.

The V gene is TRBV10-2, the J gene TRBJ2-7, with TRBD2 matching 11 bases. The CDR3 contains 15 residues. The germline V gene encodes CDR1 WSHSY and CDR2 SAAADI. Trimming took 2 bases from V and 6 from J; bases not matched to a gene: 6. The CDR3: CASSEIAGGRGEQYF. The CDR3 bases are TGCGCCAGCAGTGAGATAGCGGGGGGGCGTGGCGAGCAGTACTTC.

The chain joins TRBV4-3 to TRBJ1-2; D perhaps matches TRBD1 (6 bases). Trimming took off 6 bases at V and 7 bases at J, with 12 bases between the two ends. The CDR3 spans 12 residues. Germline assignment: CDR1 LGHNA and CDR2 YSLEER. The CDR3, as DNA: TGCGCCAGCAGACAGGGCCTAGGTGGCTACACCTTC. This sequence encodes CASRQGLGGYTF.

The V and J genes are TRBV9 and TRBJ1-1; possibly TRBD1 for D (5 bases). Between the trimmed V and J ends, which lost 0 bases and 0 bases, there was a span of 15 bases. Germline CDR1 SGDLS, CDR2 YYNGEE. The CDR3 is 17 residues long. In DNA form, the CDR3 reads TGTGCCAGCAGCGTAGCAGGCCAGGGCTCCATGAACACTGAAGCTTTCTTT. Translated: CASSVAGQGSMNTEAFF.

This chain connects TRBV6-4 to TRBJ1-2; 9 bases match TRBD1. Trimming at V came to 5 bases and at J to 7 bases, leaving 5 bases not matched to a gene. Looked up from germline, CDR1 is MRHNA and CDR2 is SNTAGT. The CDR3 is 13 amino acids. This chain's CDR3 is CASSPDRGGGYTF. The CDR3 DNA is TGTGCCAGCAGTCCGGACAGGGGAGGTGGCTACACCTTC.

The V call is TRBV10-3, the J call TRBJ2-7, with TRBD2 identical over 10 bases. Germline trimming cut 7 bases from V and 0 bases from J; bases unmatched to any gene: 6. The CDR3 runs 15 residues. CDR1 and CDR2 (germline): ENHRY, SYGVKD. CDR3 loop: CAIKIASGSSYEQYF. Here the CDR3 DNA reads TGTGCCATCAAGATAGCTAGCGGGAGCTCCTACGAGCAGTACTTC.

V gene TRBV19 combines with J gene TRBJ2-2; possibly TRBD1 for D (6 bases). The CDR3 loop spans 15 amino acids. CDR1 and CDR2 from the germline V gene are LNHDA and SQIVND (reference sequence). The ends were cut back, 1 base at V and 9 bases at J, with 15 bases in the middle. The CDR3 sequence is CASSIVGARSRELFF. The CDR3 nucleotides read TGTGCCAGTAGTATAGTGGGGGCTCGATCCCGGGAGCTGTTTTTT.

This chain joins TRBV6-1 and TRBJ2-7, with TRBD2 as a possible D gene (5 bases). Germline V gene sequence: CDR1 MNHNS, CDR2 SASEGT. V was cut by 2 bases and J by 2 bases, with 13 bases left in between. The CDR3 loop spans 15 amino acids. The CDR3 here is CASSEFGVLPYEQYF. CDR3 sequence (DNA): TGTGCCAGCAGTGAATTCGGGGTGTTACCCTACGAGCAGTACTTC.

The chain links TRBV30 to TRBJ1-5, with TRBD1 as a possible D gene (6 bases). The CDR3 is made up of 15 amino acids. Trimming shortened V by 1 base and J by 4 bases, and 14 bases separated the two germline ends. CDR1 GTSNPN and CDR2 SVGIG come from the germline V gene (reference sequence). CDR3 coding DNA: TGTGCCTGGAGTGCAGGGGACCGCTTGAATCAGCCCCAGCATTTT. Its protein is CAWSAGDRLNQPQHF. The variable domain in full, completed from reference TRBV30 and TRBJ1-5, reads SQTIHQWPATLVQPVGSPLSLECTVEGTSNPNLYWYRQAAGRGLQLLFYSVGIGQISSEVPQNLSASRPQDRQFILSSKKLLLSDSGFYLCAWSAGDRLNQPQHFGDGTRLSIL.

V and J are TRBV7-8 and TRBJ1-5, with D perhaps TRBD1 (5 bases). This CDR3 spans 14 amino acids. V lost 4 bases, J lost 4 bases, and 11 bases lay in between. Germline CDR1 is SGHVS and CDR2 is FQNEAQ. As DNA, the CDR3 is TGTGCCAGCAGCTGGGGGGATCGTAATCAGCCCCAGCATTTT. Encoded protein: CASSWGDRNQPQHF.

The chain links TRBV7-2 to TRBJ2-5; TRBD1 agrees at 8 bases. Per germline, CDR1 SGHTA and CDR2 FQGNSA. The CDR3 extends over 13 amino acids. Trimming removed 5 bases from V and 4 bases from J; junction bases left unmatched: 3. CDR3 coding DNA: TGTGCCAGCAGCAGGACAGGGAGAGAGACCCAGTACTTC. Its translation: CASSRTGRETQYF.

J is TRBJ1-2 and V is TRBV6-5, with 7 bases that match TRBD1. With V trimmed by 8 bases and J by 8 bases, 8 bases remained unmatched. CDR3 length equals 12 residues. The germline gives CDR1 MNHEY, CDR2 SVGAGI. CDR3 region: CASLRIGGGYTF. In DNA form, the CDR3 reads TGTGCCAGCTTAAGAATAGGGGGCGGCTACACCTTC.

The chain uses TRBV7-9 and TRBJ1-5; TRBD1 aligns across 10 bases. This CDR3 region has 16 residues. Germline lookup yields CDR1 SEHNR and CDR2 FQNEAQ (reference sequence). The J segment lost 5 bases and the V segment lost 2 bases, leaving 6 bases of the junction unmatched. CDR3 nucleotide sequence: TGTGCCAGCAGCTTAATGACAGGGGGCATGGATCAGCCCCAGCATTTT. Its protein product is CASSLMTGGMDQPQHF.

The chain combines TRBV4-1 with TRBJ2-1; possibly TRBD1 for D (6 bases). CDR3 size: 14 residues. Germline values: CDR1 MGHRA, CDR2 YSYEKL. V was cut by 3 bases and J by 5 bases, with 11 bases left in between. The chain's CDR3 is CASSHPTGNNEQFF. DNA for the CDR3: TGCGCCAGCAGCCACCCTACAGGGAACAATGAGCAGTTCTTC.

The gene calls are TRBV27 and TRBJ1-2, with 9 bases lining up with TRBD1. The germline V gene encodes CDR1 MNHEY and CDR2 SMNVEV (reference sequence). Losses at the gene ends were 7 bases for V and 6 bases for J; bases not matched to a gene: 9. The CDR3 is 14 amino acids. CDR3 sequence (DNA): TGTGCCAGCAACAACAGGGGGCAAGCGGATGGCTACACCTTC. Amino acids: CASNNRGQADGYTF.

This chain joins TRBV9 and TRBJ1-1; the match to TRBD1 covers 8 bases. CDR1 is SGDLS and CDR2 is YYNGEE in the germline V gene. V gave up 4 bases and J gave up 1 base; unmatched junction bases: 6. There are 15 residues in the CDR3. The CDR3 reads CASSFRTGQNTEAFF. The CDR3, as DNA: TGTGCCAGCAGCTTTCGGACAGGGCAGAACACTGAAGCTTTCTTT.

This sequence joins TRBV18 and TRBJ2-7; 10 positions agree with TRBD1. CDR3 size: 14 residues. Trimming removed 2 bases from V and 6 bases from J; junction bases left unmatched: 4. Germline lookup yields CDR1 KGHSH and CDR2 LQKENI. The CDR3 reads CASSPDRGQPEQYF. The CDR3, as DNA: TGTGCCAGCTCACCAGACAGGGGGCAACCCGAGCAGTACTTC.

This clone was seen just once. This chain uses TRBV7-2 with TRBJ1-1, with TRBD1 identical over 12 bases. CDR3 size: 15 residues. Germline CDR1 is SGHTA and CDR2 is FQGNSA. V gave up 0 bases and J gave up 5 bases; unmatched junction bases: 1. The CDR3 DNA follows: TGTGCCAGCAGCTTAGCGGGACAGGGGGCAACTGAAGCTTTCTTT. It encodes CASSLAGQGATEAFF.

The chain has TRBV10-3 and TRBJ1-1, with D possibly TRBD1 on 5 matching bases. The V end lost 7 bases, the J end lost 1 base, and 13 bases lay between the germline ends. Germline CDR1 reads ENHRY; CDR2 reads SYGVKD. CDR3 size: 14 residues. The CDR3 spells CAINMGLPNTEAFF. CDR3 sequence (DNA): TGTGCCATCAATATGGGACTACCGAACACTGAAGCTTTCTTT.

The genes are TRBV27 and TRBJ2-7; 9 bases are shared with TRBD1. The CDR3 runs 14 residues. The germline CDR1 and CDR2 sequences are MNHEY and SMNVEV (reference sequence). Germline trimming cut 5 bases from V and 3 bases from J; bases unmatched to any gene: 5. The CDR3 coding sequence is TGTGCCAGCAGTGCTGACAGGGGGTACTACGAGCAGTACTTC. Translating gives CASSADRGYYEQYF.

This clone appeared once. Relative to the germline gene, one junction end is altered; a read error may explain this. The CDR3 spells CASSRQGNPEAFF. The CDR3 DNA reads as TGTGCCAGCAGCCGACAGGGGAACCCTGAAGCTTTCTTT. This sequence joins TRBV9 and TRBJ1-1, with 8 positions matching TRBD1. CDR1 and CDR2 from the germline V gene are SGDLS and YYNGEE. The CDR3 sequence is 13 residues long. Variable domain in full (rest from reference TRBV9 and TRBJ1-1): DSGVTQTPKHLITATGQRVTLRCSPRSGDLSVYWYQQSLDQGLQFLIQYYNGEERAKGNILERFSAQQFPDLHSELNLSSLELGDSALYFCASSRQGNPEAFFGQGTRLTVV.

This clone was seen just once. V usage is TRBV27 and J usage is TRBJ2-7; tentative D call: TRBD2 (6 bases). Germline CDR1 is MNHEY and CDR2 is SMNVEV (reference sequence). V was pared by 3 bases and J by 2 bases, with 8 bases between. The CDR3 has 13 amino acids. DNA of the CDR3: TGTGCCAGCAGTTTTGCGGGGACCTACGAGCAGTACTTC. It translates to CASSFAGTYEQYF.

CDR3 protein: CASREQGAGRETQYF. The CDR3, as DNA: TGTGCCAGCAGAGAACAAGGGGCGGGGCGGGAGACCCAGTACTTC. The chain joins TRBV7-9 to TRBJ2-5; TRBD2 is a possible D gene (6 bases). The CDR3 is 15 amino acids. The germline V gene encodes CDR1 SEHNR and CDR2 FQNEAQ (reference sequence). Trimming took 6 bases from V and 5 from J, leaving 19 bases between them.

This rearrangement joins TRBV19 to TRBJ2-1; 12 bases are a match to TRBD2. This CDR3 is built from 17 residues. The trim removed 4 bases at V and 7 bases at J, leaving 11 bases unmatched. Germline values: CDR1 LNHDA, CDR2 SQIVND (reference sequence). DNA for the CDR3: TGTGCCAGTAGTACACCCTTACTAGCGGGGGGACTAAATGAGCAGTTCTTC. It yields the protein CASSTPLLAGGLNEQFF.

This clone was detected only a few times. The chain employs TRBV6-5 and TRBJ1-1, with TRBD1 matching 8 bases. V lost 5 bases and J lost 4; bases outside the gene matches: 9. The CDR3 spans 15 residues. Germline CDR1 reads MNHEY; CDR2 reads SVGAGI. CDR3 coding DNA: TGTGCCAGCAGTAGACAGGGGTTCATGGCCACTGAAGCTTTCTTT. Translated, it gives CASSRQGFMATEAFF.